These 25 T cell receptor beta chains originate from one sample sequenced in a study of T cell clones after liver transplantation. The assay was immunoSEQ multiplex PCR, and TCRdb's table has in-frame clones only and misses some. The sample lists around 110,000 clones; over 75% were seen once. This sample comprised CD4+ T cells from blood, obtained 12 months after liver transplant. The receptor source for this set is a human patient who received a liver transplant. Some T cells may possibly be graft donor cells.

The genes are TRBV2 and TRBJ2-7; D is ambiguous. CDR1 SNHLY and CDR2 FYNNEI come from the germline V gene. Trimming stripped 6 bases from V and 1 base from J, with 10 bases between. The CDR3 loop spans 13 amino acids. CDR3 bases: TGTGCCAGCAGGGAGACTGGTTCCTACGAGCAGTACTTC. Translation gives CASRETGSYEQYF.

This chain joins TRBV30 and TRBJ2-1; tentatively, D is TRBD1 (5 bases). This CDR3 contains 16 residues. The germline V gene has CDR1 GTSNPN and CDR2 SVGIG (reference sequence). V was pared by 0 bases and J by 11 bases, with 23 bases between. As DNA, the CDR3 is TGTGCCTGGAGTGTACGAAGGGGTAGTATTTGGGCCCAGCAGTTCTTC. Protein product: CAWSVRRGSIWAQQFF. Full variable domain (outside the CDR3, taken from reference TRBV30 and TRBJ2-1): SQTIHQWPATLVQPVGSPLSLECTVEGTSNPNLYWYRQAAGRGLQLLFYSVGIGQISSEVPQNLSASRPQDRQFILSSKKLLLSDSGFYLCAWSVRRGSIWAQQFFGPGTRLTVL.

The chain uses TRBV29-1 and TRBJ2-1, with no clear D. Trimming left V 1 base short and J 5 bases short, with 15 bases between. CDR1 is SQVTM, CDR2 ANQGSEA, per germline. There are 15 residues in the CDR3. This CDR3 is CSVEGTLTRNNEQFF. As DNA, the CDR3 is TGCAGCGTTGAAGGGACCTTGACGCGGAACAATGAGCAGTTCTTC.

The CDR3 sequence: CASSPPGTGAPNTEAFF. The CDR3 nucleotides are TGTGCCAGCAGCCCCCCCGGGACAGGGGCCCCGAACACTGAAGCTTTCTTT. The chain uses TRBV5-5 and TRBJ1-1, with 10 positions matching TRBD1. CDR1 is SGHKS and CDR2 is YYEKEE in the germline V gene (reference sequence). The CDR3 length is 17 residues. Trimming removed 4 bases from V and 1 base from J; junction bases left unmatched: 10.

The chain has TRBV7-2 and TRBJ2-3; D may be TRBD1 (6 bases). The CDR3 has 15 amino acids. V was cut by 1 base and J by 6 bases, with 14 bases left in between. CDR1 is SGHTA and CDR2 is FQGNSA in the germline V gene. CDR3 in amino acids: CASSLVDRSQDTQYF. The CDR3 DNA reads TGTGCCAGCAGCTTAGTAGACAGGTCACAGGATACGCAGTATTTT.

This clone appeared once. This sequence joins TRBV27 and TRBJ1-5, with 8 bases matching TRBD1. This CDR3 contains 18 residues. Trimming at V came to 7 bases and at J to 4 bases, leaving 18 bases not matched to a gene. The germline V gene has CDR1 MNHEY and CDR2 SMNVEV (reference sequence). CDR3: CASTPISGGQGANQPQHF. The CDR3, as DNA: TGTGCCAGCACCCCGATATCGGGCGGGCAGGGGGCTAATCAGCCCCAGCATTTT.

The V call is TRBV5-6, the J call TRBJ1-1; D not resolved. Trimming stripped 4 bases from V and 4 bases from J, with 8 bases between. There are 12 residues in the CDR3. Germline V gene data show CDR1 as SGHDT and CDR2 as YYEEEE. DNA for the CDR3: TGTGCCAGCAGCCGCATGAGCACTGAAGCTTTCTTT. It encodes CASSRMSTEAFF.

The rearrangement links TRBV4-3 to TRBJ2-5; maybe TRBD1 (5 bases). Germline CDR1 LGHNA, CDR2 YSLEER. Trimming shortened V by 4 bases and J by 5 bases, and 11 bases separated the two germline ends. This CDR3 is 13 amino acids long. DNA for the CDR3: TGCGCCAGCAGCCGTCAGGGCAGGGAGACCCAGTACTTC. It encodes CASSRQGRETQYF.

This clone showed up just a few times. The CDR3 DNA reads TGTGCCAGCAGTGAACAGGCGCGGGCGACCCAGCATTTT. Its translation is CASSEQARATQHF. The J gene is TRBJ1-5, the V gene TRBV6-1; the D is unclear. The V and J ends lost 2 bases and 11 bases respectively, with 13 bases between them. The CDR3 totals 13 residues. From germline, CDR1 is MNHNS and CDR2 SASEGT.

J is TRBJ2-3 and V is TRBV21-1. TRBV21-1 is a listed pseudogene. The CDR3 is 12 amino acids. CDR3: CASSRGTDTQYF. The CDR3 nucleotides read TGTGCCAGCAGCAGGGGCACAGATACGCAGTATTTT.

The V call is TRBV9, the J call TRBJ2-3; D unresolved. This CDR3 contains 13 residues. V gave up 6 bases and J gave up 5 bases, with 13 bases separating them. The germline CDR1 and CDR2 sequences are SGDLS and YYNGEE. The CDR3 nucleotides are TGTGCCAGCAATAAACAATTTGGAGATACGCAGTATTTT. It specifies CASNKQFGDTQYF.

The chain carries TRBV11-1 and TRBJ2-4, with 8 bases lining up with TRBD1. The CDR3 is 12 amino acids. V dropped 5 bases and J dropped 16; count of bases not matched to a gene: 10. Germline V gives CDR1 SGHAT, CDR2 FQDESV (reference sequence). The CDR3 DNA reads TGTGCCAGCAGCCTCCCCGACAGGGGTGTATACTTC. Translation gives CASSLPDRGVYF.

The chain uses TRBV6-5 and TRBJ2-2; D is uncertain. Germline-derived CDR1 and CDR2 are MNHEY and SVGAGI. The CDR3 runs 15 residues. V was trimmed by 2 bases and J by 0 bases, leaving 7 bases between them. The chain's CDR3 is CASSYAYPNTGELFF. CDR3 DNA sequence: TGTGCCAGCAGTTACGCGTACCCGAACACCGGGGAGCTGTTTTTT.

The gene calls are TRBV11-3 and TRBJ2-7; TRBD2 matches 16 bases. Germline loops: CDR1 SGHNT, CDR2 YENEEA. With V trimmed by 5 bases and J by 4 bases, 11 bases remained unmatched. CDR3 length: 18 amino acids. In nucleotides, the CDR3 is TGTGCCAGCAGCCTCGGGACTAGCGGGAGGGCCGGATGGTACGAGCAGTACTTC. It codes for CASSLGTSGRAGWYEQYF.

The chain employs TRBV19 and TRBJ1-5; tentatively, D is TRBD1 (6 bases). V shed 1 base and J shed 2 bases, with 15 bases lying between them. CDR3 length: 17 amino acids. In germline, CDR1 is LNHDA, CDR2 SQIVND (reference sequence). The CDR3 reads CASSIAPDSSGNQPQHF. The CDR3 DNA reads as TGTGCCAGTAGTATAGCCCCGGACAGTTCGGGCAATCAGCCCCAGCATTTT.

The V call is TRBV28, the J call TRBJ1-2, with D maybe TRBD1 (6 bases). The germline V gene has CDR1 MDHEN and CDR2 SYDVKM. Between the trimmed V and J ends, which lost 6 bases and 4 bases, there was a span of 12 bases. This CDR3 is 13 amino acids long. CDR3 coding DNA: TGTGCCAGCAGCCCTACAGGGTTCTATGGCTACACCTTC. This codes for CASSPTGFYGYTF.

Worth noting for this clone: The sample contains more than one DNA sequence encoding this CDR3. The chain carries TRBV2 and TRBJ2-6; D gene ambiguous. Trimming left V 3 bases short and J 0 bases short, with 3 bases between. This CDR3 has 14 amino acids. Germline V gene lookup returns CDR1 SNHLY and CDR2 FYNNEI. CDR3 nucleotides: TGTGCCAGCAGTGATCGCTCTGGGGCCAACGTCCTGACTTTC. Translated: CASSDRSGANVLTF.

This clone was seen once. The chain carries TRBV9 and TRBJ2-3, with TRBD2 matching 7 bases. The CDR3 length is 16 residues. V lost 0 bases, J lost 2 bases, and 6 bases stayed unmatched. Germline V gene lookup returns CDR1 SGDLS and CDR2 YYNGEE. In DNA form, the CDR3 reads TGTGCCAGCAGCGTAGCTAGCGGCGGGAACACAGATACGCAGTATTTT. Its translation is CASSVASGGNTDTQYF.

This clone has just a few counts. This chain uses TRBV18 with TRBJ2-2; possibly TRBD1 or TRBD2 for D (6 bases each). The germline CDR1 and CDR2 sequences are KGHSH and LQKENI. V was pared by 0 bases and J by 3 bases, with 11 bases between. CDR3 size: 16 residues. The CDR3 region is CASSPPGGRDTGELFF. Here the CDR3 DNA reads TGTGCCAGCTCACCACCGGGGGGCCGGGACACCGGGGAGCTGTTTTTT.

J is TRBJ2-3 and V is TRBV7-8; tentatively, D is TRBD1 (6 bases). Trimming took off 1 base at V and 2 bases at J, with 7 bases between the two ends. Germline-derived CDR1 and CDR2 are SGHVS and FQNEAQ. CDR3 length equals 14 residues. CDR3 nucleotides: TGTGCCAGCAGCTTAGGGGGGCCCACAGATACGCAGTATTTT. It specifies CASSLGGPTDTQYF.

The V call is TRBV19, the J call TRBJ2-7; no reliable D call. CDR3 length equals 13 residues. CDR1 is LNHDA and CDR2 is SQIVND in the germline V gene (reference sequence). Trimming took 3 bases from V and 0 from J, leaving 6 bases between them. In DNA form, the CDR3 reads TGTGCCAGTAGTATCGGAATCTCCTACGAGCAGTACTTC. It encodes CASSIGISYEQYF.

V usage is TRBV5-1 and J usage is TRBJ1-4; no reliable D call. The V and J ends lost 0 bases and 4 bases respectively, with 10 bases between them. The CDR3 extends over 15 amino acids. CDR1 and CDR2 from the germline V gene are SGHRS and YFSETQ. The CDR3 sequence is CASSLEQRYNEKLFF. In nucleotides, the CDR3 is TGCGCCAGCAGCTTGGAGCAGCGTTATAATGAAAAACTGTTTTTT.

CDR3 protein: CSVGRTAGTYEQYF. The DNA of the CDR3 is TGCAGCGTTGGAAGGACGGCGGGGACCTACGAGCAGTACTTC. The chain uses TRBV29-1 and TRBJ2-7; possibly TRBD2 for D (6 bases). V was shortened by 4 bases and J by 2 bases, with 15 bases between the two germline ends. The V gene's germline CDR1 is SQVTM and CDR2 ANQGSEA. This CDR3 comprises 14 residues.

This clone came up a few times. This chain connects TRBV5-4 to TRBJ1-2; unclear D gene. The ends were cut back, 4 bases at V and 6 bases at J, with 16 bases in the middle. The germline V gene encodes CDR1 SGHNT and CDR2 YYREEE (reference sequence). This CDR3 spans 14 amino acids. The CDR3 is CASSPSGGLDGYTF. The DNA of the CDR3 is TGTGCCAGCAGCCCCTCCGGAGGCCTCGATGGCTACACCTTC.

V usage is TRBV28 and J usage is TRBJ2-6, with 9 positions matching TRBD1. V shed 5 bases, J shed 2 bases, and the junction held 10 bases outside the gene matches. This CDR3 is built from 18 residues. From germline, CDR1 is MDHEN and CDR2 SYDVKM. CDR3 protein: CASSPSTGGVAGANVLTF. Written as DNA, the CDR3 is TGTGCCAGCAGTCCCTCGACAGGGGGAGTAGCTGGGGCCAACGTCCTGACTTTC.